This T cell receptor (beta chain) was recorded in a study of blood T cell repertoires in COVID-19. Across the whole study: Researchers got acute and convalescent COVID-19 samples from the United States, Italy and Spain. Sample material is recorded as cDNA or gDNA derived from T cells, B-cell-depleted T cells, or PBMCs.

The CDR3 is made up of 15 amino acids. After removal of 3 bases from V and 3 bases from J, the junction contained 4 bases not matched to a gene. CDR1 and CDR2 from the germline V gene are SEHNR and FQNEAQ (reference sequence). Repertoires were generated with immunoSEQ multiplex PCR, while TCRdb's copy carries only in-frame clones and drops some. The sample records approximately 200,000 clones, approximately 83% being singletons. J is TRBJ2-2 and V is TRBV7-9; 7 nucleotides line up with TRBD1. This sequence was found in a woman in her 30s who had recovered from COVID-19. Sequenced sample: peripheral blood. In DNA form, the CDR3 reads TGTGCCAGCAGCTTTCTTACAGGGGACACCGGGGAGCTGTTTTTT. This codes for CASSFLTGDTGELFF.